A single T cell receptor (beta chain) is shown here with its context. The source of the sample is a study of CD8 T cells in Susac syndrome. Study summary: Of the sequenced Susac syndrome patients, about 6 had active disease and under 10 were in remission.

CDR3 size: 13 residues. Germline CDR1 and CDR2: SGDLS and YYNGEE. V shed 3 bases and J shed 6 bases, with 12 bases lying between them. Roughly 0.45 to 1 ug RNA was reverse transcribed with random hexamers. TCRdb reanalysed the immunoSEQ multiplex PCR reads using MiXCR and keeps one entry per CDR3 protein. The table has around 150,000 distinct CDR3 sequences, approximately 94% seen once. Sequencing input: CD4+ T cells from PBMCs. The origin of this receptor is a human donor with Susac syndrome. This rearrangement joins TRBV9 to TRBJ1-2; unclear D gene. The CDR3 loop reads CASSALVKDGYTF. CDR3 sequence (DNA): TGTGCCAGCAGCGCCTTGGTGAAGGATGGCTACACCTTC.